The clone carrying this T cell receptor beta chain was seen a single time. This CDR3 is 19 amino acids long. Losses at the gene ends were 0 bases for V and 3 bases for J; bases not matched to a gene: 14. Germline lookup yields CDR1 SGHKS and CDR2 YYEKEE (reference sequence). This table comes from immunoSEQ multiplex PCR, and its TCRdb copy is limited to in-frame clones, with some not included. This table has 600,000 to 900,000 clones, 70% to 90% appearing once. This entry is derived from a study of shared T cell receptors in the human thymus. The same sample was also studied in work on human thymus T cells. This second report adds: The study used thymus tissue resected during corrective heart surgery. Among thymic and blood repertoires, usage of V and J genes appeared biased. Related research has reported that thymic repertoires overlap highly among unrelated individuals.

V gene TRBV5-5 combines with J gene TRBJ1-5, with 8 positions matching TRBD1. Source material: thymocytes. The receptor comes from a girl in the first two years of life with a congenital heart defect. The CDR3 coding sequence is TGTGCCAGCAGCTTGGAGTGGTTGTATGGACAGGGAGCCAATCAGCCCCAGCATTTT. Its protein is CASSLEWLYGQGANQPQHF.